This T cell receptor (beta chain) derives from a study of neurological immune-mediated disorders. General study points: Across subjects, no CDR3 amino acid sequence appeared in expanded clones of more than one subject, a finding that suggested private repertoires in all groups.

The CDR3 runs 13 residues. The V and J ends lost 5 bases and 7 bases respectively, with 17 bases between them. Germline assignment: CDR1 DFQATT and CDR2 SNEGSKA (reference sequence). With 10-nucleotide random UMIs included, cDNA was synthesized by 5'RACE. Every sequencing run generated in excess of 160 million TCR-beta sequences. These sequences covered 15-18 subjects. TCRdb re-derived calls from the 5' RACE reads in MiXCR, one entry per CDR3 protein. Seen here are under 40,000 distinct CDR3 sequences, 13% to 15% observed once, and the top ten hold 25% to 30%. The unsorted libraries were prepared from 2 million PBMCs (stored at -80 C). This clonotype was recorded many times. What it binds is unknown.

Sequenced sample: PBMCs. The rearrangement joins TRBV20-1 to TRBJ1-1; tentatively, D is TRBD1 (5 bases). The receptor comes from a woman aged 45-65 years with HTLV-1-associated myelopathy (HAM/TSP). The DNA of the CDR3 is TGCAGTGCTGCCGACGAGGGGAGGGATGAAGCTTTCTTT. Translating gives CSAADEGRDEAFF.